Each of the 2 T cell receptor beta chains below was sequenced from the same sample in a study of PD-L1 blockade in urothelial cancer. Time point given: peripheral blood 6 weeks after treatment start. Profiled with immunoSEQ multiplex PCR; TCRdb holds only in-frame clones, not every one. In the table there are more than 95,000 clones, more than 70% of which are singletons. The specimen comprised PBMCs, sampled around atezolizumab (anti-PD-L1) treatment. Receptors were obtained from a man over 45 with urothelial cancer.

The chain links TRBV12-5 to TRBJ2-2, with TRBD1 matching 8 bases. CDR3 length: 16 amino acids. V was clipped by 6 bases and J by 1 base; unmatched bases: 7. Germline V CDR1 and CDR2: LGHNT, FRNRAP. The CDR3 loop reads CASGVTGARNTGELFF. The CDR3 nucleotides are TGTGCTAGTGGGGTGACAGGGGCACGGAACACCGGGGAGCTGTTTTTT.

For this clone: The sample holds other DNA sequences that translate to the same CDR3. The CDR3 DNA follows: TGTGCCAGCAGCCCGAGGGACAGCTCCTACGAGCAGTACTTC. It translates to CASSPRDSSYEQYF. The chain links TRBV5-4 to TRBJ2-7; 7 bases match TRBD1. The CDR3 runs to 14 residues. Per the germline V gene, CDR1 is SGHNT and CDR2 is YYREEE (reference sequence). The V and J ends lost 4 bases and 0 bases, in that order; junction bases with no gene match: 4.